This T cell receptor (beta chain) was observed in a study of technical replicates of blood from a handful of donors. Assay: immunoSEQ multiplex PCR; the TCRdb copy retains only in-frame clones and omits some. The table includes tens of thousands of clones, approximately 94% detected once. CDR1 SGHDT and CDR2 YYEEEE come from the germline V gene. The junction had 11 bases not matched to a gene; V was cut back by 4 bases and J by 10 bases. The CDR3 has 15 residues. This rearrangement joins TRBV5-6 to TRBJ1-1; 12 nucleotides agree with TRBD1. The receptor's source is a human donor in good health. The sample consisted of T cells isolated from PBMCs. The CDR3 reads CASSSGTGGSAGAFF. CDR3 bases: TGTGCCAGCAGCAGTGGGACAGGGGGCTCAGCGGGAGCTTTCTTT. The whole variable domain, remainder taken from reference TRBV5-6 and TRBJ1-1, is DAGVTQSPTHLIKTRGQQVTLRCSPKSGHDTVSWYQQALGQGPQFIFQYYEEEERQRGNFPDRFSGHQFPNYSSELNVNALLLGDSALYLCASSSGTGGSAGAFFGQGTRLTVV.